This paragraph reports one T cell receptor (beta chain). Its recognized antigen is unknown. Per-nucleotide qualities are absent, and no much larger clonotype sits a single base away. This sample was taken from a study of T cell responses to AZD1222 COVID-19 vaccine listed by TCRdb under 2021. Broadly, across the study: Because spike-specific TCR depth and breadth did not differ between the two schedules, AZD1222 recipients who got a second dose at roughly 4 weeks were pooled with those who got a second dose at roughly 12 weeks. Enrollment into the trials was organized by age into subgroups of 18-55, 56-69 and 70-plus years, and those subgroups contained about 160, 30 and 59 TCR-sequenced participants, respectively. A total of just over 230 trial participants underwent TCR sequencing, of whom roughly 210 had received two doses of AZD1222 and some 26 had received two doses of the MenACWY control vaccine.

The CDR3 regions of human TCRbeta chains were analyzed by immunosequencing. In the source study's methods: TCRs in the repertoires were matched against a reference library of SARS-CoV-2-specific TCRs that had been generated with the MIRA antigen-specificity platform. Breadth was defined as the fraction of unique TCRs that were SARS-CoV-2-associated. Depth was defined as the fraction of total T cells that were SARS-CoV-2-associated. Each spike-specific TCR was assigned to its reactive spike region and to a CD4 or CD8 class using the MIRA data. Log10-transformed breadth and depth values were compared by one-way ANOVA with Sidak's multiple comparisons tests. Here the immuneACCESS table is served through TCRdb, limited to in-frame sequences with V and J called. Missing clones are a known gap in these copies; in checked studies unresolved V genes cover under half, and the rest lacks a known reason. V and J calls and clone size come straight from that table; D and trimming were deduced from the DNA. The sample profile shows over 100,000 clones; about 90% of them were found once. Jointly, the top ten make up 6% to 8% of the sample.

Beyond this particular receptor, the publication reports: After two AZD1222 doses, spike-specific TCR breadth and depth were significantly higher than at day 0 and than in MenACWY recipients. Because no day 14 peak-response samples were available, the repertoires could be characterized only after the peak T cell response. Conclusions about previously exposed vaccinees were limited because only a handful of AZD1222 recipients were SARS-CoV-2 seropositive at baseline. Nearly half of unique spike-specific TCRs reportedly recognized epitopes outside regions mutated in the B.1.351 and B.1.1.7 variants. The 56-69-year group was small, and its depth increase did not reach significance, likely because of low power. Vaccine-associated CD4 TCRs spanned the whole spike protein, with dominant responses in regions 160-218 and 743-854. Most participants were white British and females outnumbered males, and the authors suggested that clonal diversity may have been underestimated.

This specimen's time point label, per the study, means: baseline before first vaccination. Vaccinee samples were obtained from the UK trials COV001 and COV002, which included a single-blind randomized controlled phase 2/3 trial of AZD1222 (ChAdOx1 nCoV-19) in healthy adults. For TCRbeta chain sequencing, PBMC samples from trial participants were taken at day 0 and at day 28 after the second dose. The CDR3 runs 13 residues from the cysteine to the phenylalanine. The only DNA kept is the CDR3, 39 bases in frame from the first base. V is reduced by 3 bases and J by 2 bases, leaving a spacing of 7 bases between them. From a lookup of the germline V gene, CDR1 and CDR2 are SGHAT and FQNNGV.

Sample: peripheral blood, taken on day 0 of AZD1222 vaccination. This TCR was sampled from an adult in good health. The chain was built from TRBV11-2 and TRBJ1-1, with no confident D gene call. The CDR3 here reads CASSFSGNTEAFF. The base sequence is TGTGCCAGCAGCTTCTCGGGCAACACTGAAGCTTTCTTT.